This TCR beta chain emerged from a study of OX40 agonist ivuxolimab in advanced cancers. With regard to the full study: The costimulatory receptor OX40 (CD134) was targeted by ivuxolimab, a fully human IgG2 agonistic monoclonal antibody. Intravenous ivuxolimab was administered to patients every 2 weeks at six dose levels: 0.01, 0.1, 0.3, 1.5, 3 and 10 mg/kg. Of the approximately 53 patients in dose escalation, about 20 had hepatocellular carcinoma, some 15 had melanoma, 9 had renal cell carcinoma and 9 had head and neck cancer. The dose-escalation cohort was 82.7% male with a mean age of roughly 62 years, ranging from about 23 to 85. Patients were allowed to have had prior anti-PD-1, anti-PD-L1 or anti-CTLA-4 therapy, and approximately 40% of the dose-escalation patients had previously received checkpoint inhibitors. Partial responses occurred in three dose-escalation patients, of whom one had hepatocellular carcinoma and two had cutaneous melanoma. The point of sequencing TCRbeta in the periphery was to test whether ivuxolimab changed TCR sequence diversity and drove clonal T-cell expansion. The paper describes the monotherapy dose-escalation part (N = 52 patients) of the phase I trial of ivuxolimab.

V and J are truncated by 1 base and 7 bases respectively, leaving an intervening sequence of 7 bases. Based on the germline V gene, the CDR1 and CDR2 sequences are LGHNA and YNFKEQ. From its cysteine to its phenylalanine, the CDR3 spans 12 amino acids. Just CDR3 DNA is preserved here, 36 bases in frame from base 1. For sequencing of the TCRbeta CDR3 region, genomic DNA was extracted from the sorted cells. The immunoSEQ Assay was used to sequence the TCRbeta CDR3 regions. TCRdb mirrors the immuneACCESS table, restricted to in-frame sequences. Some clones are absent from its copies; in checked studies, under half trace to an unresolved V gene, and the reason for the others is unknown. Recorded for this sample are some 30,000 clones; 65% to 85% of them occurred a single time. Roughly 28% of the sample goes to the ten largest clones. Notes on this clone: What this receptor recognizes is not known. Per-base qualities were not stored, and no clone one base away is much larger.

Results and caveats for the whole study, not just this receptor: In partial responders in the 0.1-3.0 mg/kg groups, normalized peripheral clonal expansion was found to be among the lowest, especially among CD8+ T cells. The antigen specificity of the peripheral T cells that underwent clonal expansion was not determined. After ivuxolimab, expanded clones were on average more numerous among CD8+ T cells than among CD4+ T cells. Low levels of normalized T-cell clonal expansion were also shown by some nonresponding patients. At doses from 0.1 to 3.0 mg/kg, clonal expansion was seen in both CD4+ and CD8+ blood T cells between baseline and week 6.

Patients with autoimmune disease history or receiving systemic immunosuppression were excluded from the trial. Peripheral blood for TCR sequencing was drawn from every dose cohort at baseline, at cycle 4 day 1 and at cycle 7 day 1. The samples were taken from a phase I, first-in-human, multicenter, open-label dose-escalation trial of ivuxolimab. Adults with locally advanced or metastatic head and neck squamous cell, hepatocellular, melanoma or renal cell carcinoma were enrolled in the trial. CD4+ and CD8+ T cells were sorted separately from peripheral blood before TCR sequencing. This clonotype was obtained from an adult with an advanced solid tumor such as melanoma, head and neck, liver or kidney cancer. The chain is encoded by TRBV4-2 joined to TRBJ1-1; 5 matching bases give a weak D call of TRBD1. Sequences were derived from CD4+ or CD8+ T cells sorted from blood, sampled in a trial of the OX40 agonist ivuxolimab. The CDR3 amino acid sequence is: CASSQGGGEAFF. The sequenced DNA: TGTGCCAGCAGCCAAGGTGGGGGTGAAGCTTTCTTT.